This T cell receptor (beta chain) was observed in a study of blood T cell repertoires in COVID-19. Study summary: T cells, B-cell-depleted T cells, or PBMCs provided the cDNA or gDNA that served as material.

The table came from immunoSEQ multiplex PCR; TCRdb's copy has only in-frame clones and leaves some out. Of 250,000 to 350,000 clones detected, about 89% appear once; the ten largest clones hold 0.94%. This CDR3 is 16 amino acids long. Trimming removed 2 bases at V and 1 base at J, with 15 bases between. CDR1 is SEHNR, CDR2 FQNEAQ, per germline (reference sequence). The source is a woman aged 40 to 49 who had recovered from COVID-19. The material sequenced was peripheral blood. The V call is TRBV7-9, the J call TRBJ2-7; tentatively, D is TRBD2 (5 bases). CDR3 nucleotides: TGTGCCAGCAGCTTATCGTCTGCGGCGGGTTCCTACGAGCAGTACTTC. Protein product: CASSLSSAAGSYEQYF.